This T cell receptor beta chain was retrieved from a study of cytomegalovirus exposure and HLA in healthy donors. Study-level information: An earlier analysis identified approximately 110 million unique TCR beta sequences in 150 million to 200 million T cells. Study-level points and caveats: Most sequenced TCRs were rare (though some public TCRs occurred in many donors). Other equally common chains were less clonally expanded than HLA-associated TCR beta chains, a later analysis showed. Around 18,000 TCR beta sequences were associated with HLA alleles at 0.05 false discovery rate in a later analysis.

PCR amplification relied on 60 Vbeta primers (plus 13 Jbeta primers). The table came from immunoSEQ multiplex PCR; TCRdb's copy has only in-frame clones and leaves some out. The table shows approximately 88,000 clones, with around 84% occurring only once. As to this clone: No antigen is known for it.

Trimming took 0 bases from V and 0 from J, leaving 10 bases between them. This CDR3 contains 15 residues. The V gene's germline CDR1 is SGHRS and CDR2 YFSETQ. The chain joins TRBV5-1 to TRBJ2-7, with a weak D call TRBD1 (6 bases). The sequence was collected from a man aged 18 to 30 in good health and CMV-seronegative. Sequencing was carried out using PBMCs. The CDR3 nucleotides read TGCGCCAGCAGCTTGGCCCAGGACAGCTCCTACGAGCAGTACTTC. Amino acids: CASSLAQDSSYEQYF.